The 22 T cell receptor beta chains listed next were all sequenced from one sample in a study of human T cells and chemical hapten exposure. TCRdb recomputed calls from the RACE reads with MiXCR, one row per CDR3 protein. The sample has 250,000 or so distinct CDR3 sequences, 7.5% to 9% seen once. The time point: pre-sensitization, week 0. Specified treatment: therapeutic diphenylcyclopropenone sensitization with weekly scalp DPC. This material consisted of whole blood, taken in connection with sensitization to the hapten diphenylcyclopropenone (DPC). These TCRs come from a woman in her forties with alopecia areata. Some clones in this sample may be carry-over from other donors' samples.

The sample holds many counts of this clonotype. The V gene is TRBV6-1, the J gene TRBJ2-1; D not certain. Germline loops: CDR1 MNHNS, CDR2 SASEGT. The V gene lost 6 bases and the J gene lost 4 bases, with 10 bases spanning the gap. The CDR3 contains 13 residues. CDR3: CASSPSEYNEQFF. Written as DNA, the CDR3 is TGTGCCAGCAGCCCCAGCGAGTACAATGAGCAGTTCTTC.

In regard to this clonotype: The germline gene is not matched at one end of the junction; a read error may be the cause. The chain combines TRBV11-2 with TRBJ1-4; unclear D gene. Germline V gives CDR1 SGHAT, CDR2 FQNNGV. This CDR3 is built from 14 residues. This chain's CDR3 is CASTLVGIGEKLFF. Written as DNA, the CDR3 is TGTGCCAGCACCTTAGTAGGGATCGGTGAAAAACTGTTTTTT. The full variable domain, in which reference TRBV11-2 and TRBJ1-4 provide the parts outside the CDR3, is EAGVAQSPRYKIIEKRQSVAFWCNPISGHATLYWYQQILGQGPKLLIQFQNNGVVDDSQLPKDRFSAERLKGVDSTLKIQPAKLEDSAVYLCASTLVGIGEKLFFGSGTQLSVL.

This clonotype was counted at least ten times. The chain is built from TRBV7-2 and TRBJ1-2; D is possibly TRBD1 (6 bases). CDR1 and CDR2 from the germline V gene are SGHTA and FQGNSA. This CDR3 has 14 residues. Trimming shortened V by 5 bases and J by 0 bases, and 10 bases separated the two germline ends. The CDR3: CASSPDRANYGYTF. The CDR3 nucleotides read TGTGCCAGCAGCCCGGACAGAGCTAACTATGGCTACACCTTC. The whole variable domain, remainder taken from reference TRBV7-2 and TRBJ1-2, is GAGVSQSPSNKVTEKGKDVELRCDPISGHTALYWYRQSLGQGLEFLIYFQGNSAPDKSGLPSDRFSAERTGGSVSTLTIQRTQQEDSAVYLCASSPDRANYGYTFGSGTRLTVV.

The chain is built from TRBV6-2 or TRBV6-3 and TRBJ1-2; D is possibly TRBD1 (5 bases). Germline loops: CDR1 MNHEY, CDR2 SVGEGT. Trimming pared 5 bases from V and 6 bases from J, leaving 19 bases between. The length of the CDR3 is 15 residues. Written as DNA, the CDR3 is TGTGCCAGCAGTCGGCCCCCAGGGATCGGAGATGGCTACACCTTC. Encoded protein: CASSRPPGIGDGYTF.

In its sample, this clonotype was seen a few times. This chain links TRBV7-9 with TRBJ2-2; D is ambiguous. The CDR3 has 12 residues. Germline lookup yields CDR1 SEHNR and CDR2 FQNEAQ (reference sequence). Trimming stripped 7 bases from V and 8 bases from J, with 11 bases between. The CDR3: CASTNLRGELFF. For the CDR3, the DNA is TGTGCCAGCACCAACCTCCGAGGGGAGCTGTTTTTT.

Many counts were recorded for this clonotype. The chain has TRBV20-1 and TRBJ2-1; 7 bases map to TRBD2. The CDR3 totals 15 residues. CDR1 is DFQATT, CDR2 SNEGSKA, per germline (reference sequence). V was pared by 6 bases and J by 4 bases, with 12 bases of the junction left unmatched. In DNA form, the CDR3 reads TGCAGTGCACCAGGTCGTAGCGGGCCTTACAATGAGCAGTTCTTC. This sequence encodes CSAPGRSGPYNEQFF.

The chain uses TRBV5-1 and TRBJ2-1; the match to TRBD2 covers 10 bases. Losses at the gene ends were 0 bases for V and 10 bases for J; bases not matched to a gene: 7. The CDR3 totals 15 residues. The germline V gene encodes CDR1 SGHRS and CDR2 YFSETQ. The CDR3 sequence is CASSLGLAGAKEQFF. In nucleotides, the CDR3 is TGCGCCAGCAGCTTGGGGCTAGCGGGAGCTAAGGAGCAGTTCTTC.

This clonotype showed up many times. The J gene is TRBJ2-6, the V gene TRBV4-3; D remains unclear. Germline CDR1 and CDR2: LGHNA and YSLEER. The CDR3 consists of 17 residues. The V end was cut by 2 bases, the J end by 0 bases, with 11 bases between. CDR3 region: CASSQTGPSSGANVLTF. The DNA of the CDR3 is TGCGCCAGCAGCCAAACCGGGCCTAGCTCTGGGGCCAACGTCCTGACTTTC.

The chain couples TRBV20-1 to TRBJ1-6; 8 nucleotides agree with TRBD1. The CDR3 consists of 15 residues. Germline V gene lookup returns CDR1 DFQATT and CDR2 SNEGSKA (reference sequence). The V gene end was trimmed by 1 base and the J gene end by 14 bases; junction bases not matched to a gene: 13. The CDR3 region is CSARAPDRANLSLHF. The CDR3 coding sequence is TGCAGTGCTAGAGCTCCGGACAGGGCGAATCTGTCCCTCCACTTT.

This clonotype has at least ten counts. The chain is built from TRBV7-9 and TRBJ2-7, with D unclear. The CDR3 length is 11 residues. Per the germline V gene, CDR1 is SEHNR and CDR2 is FQNEAQ (reference sequence). With 1 base removed from V and 5 bases from J, the gap between germline ends came to 3 bases. CDR3 region: CASSLGNEQYF. As DNA, the CDR3 is TGTGCCAGCAGCTTAGGCAACGAGCAGTACTTC.

This clonotype was counted many times. The chain combines TRBV29-1 with TRBJ2-5, with D possibly TRBD2 on 5 matching bases. The CDR3 runs 13 residues. V gave up 3 bases and J gave up 2 bases, with 10 bases separating them. Germline CDR1 and CDR2: SQVTM and ANQGSEA. CDR3 bases: TGCAGCGTTGATAGCGAGTCTCAAGAGACCCAGTACTTC. This encodes CSVDSESQETQYF.

The chain has TRBV18 and TRBJ1-1, with D unclear. Trimming cost V 4 bases and J 1 base, with 13 bases left between them. The CDR3 consists of 15 residues. Germline V lookup: CDR1 KGHSH, CDR2 LQKENI. CDR3 amino acids: CASSLPRRTNTEAFF. In DNA, the CDR3 is TGTGCCAGCTCACTACCACGTAGGACGAACACTGAAGCTTTCTTT.

Many counts were recorded for this clonotype. The V and J genes are TRBV20-1 and TRBJ2-7, with D perhaps matching TRBD1 (6 bases). Germline-derived CDR1 and CDR2 are DFQATT and SNEGSKA (reference sequence). The length of the CDR3 is 13 residues. As DNA, the CDR3 is TGCACCCCCTTCCGGGACACCAACTACGAGCAGTACTTC. Translation gives CTPFRDTNYEQYF.

The table lists this clonotype with many counts. The genes are TRBV29-1 and TRBJ2-5; 8 bases are shared with TRBD1. Germline CDR1 reads SQVTM; CDR2 reads ANQGSEA. V gave up 8 bases and J gave up 5 bases; unmatched junction bases: 10. The CDR3 length is 13 residues. The CDR3 sequence: CSTSGQVEETQYF. CDR3 DNA sequence: TGCAGCACTTCGGGACAGGTCGAGGAGACCCAGTACTTC.

The rearrangement uses TRBV3-1 and TRBJ2-1, with a weak D call TRBD1 (6 bases). V gave up 0 bases and J gave up 6 bases, with 15 bases separating them. The CDR3 loop spans 16 amino acids. Germline loops: CDR1 LGHDT, CDR2 YNNKEL (reference sequence). The chain's CDR3 is CASSQDNPGGFNEQFF. Here the CDR3 DNA reads TGTGCCAGCAGCCAAGATAACCCTGGGGGCTTCAATGAGCAGTTCTTC.

This clonotype was recorded a few times. The chain recombines TRBV20-1 with TRBJ2-2; D is possibly TRBD2 (5 bases). V was trimmed by 0 bases and J by 5 bases, leaving 10 bases between them. Germline loops: CDR1 DFQATT, CDR2 SNEGSKA (reference sequence). This CDR3 has 14 amino acids. CDR3 sequence: CSARDLGSTGELFF. The CDR3 bases are TGCAGTGCTAGAGATCTAGGGAGTACCGGGGAGCTGTTTTTT.

This clonotype was recorded a few times. The chain recombines TRBV11-1 with TRBJ2-1, with 7 bases lining up with TRBD2. The ends lost 5 bases at V and 4 bases at J; junction bases unmatched: 8. CDR3 size: 15 residues. Germline CDR1 SGHAT, CDR2 FQDESV (reference sequence). The CDR3 DNA sequence: TGTGCCAGCAGCAGTGGGAGGGCCGATTACAATGAGCAGTTCTTC. Translated: CASSSGRADYNEQFF.

This clonotype was observed at least ten times. The rearrangement links TRBV4-3 to TRBJ2-1; D is possibly TRBD1 (5 bases). CDR1 is LGHNA, CDR2 YSLEER, per germline. Trimming took 0 bases from V and 2 from J, leaving 8 bases between them. The CDR3 has 15 residues. In DNA, the CDR3 is TGCGCCAGCAGCCAAGACAGGGTACCCTACAATGAGCAGTTCTTC. Its protein is CASSQDRVPYNEQFF.

The chain employs TRBV7-2 and TRBJ2-1; 10 bases are shared with TRBD2. This CDR3 is built from 15 residues. Germline CDR1 is SGHTA and CDR2 is FQGNSA. J was trimmed by 7 bases and V by 6 bases; bases with no gene match: 9. The CDR3 bases are TGTGCCAGCAGGGAGCCGGGACTAGCGATAAATGAGCAGTTCTTC. Translated: CASREPGLAINEQFF.

The chain combines TRBV28 with TRBJ2-7; a possible D gene is TRBD1 (5 bases). CDR3 length: 12 amino acids. CDR1 and CDR2 (germline): MDHEN, SYDVKM. With 6 bases removed from V and 4 bases from J, the gap between germline ends came to 10 bases. In nucleotides, the CDR3 is TGTGCCAGCAGACCGACAGTGTACGAGCAGTACTTC. Its protein is CASRPTVYEQYF.

This clonotype was observed many times. This chain connects TRBV5-1 to TRBJ2-7; TRBD1 agrees at 9 bases. Looked up from germline, CDR1 is SGHRS and CDR2 is YFSETQ. This CDR3 contains 13 residues. The V gene end was trimmed by 3 bases and the J gene end by 5 bases; junction bases not matched to a gene: 3. In nucleotides, the CDR3 is TGCGCCAGCAGCTCCCGGACAGGGGACGAGCAGTACTTC. Protein: CASSSRTGDEQYF.

This clonotype was seen a few times. This chain connects TRBV28 to TRBJ2-5; D is possibly TRBD1 or TRBD2 (5 bases each). Germline values: CDR1 MDHEN, CDR2 SYDVKM. V lost 11 bases and J 5 bases, leaving 21 bases between the germline ends. The CDR3 totals 14 residues. DNA of the CDR3: TGTGCCTCACACAAGGGACCCAAAGGGGAGACCCAGTACTTC. This codes for CASHKGPKGETQYF.